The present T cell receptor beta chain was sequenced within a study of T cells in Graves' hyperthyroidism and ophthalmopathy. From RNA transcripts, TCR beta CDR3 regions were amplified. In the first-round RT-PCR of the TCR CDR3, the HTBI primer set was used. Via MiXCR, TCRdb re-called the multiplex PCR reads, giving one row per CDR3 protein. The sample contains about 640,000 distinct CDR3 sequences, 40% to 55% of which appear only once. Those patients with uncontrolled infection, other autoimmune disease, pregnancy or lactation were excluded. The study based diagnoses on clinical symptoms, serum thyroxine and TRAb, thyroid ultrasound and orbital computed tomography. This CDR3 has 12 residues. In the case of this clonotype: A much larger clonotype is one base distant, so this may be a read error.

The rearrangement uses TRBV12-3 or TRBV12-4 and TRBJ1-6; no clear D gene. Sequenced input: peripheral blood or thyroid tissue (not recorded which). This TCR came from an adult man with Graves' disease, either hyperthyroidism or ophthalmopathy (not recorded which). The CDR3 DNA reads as TGTGCCAGCAGTTTGAGGGATTCACCCCCCCACTTT. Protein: CASSLRDSPPHF.